What follows are 4 T cell receptor beta chains derived from one specimen sequenced in a study of cytomegalovirus exposure and HLA in healthy donors. It was with 60 Vbeta and 13 Jbeta primers that the PCR ran. Profiling relied on immunoSEQ multiplex PCR, and the TCRdb table lists in-frame clones only, not all of them. The sample holds about 160,000 clones, about four fifths seen once. Sequencing was carried out using PBMCs. The receptors originated from a man aged 25-40 years in good health and CMV-seronegative.

This clone has just a few counts. The rearrangement joins TRBV7-9 to TRBJ1-2; TRBD1 matches 9 bases. The V gene end was trimmed by 4 bases and the J gene end by 4 bases; junction bases not matched to a gene: 4. Germline V CDR1 and CDR2: SEHNR, FQNEAQ (reference sequence). The CDR3 sequence is 14 residues long. As DNA, the CDR3 is TGTGCCAGCAGCTCCGGGACAGGGACCTATGGCTACACCTTC. Translated, it gives CASSSGTGTYGYTF.

The J gene is TRBJ2-2, the V gene TRBV2; maybe TRBD1 (6 bases). Germline CDR1 reads SNHLY; CDR2 reads FYNNEI. This CDR3 contains 15 residues. Trimming cost V 4 bases and J 1 base, with 10 bases left between them. CDR3 residues: CASSVGGRNTGELFF. The CDR3 bases are TGTGCCAGCAGTGTTGGGGGCCGGAACACCGGGGAGCTGTTTTTT.

V is TRBV5-4 and J is TRBJ1-1; D call uncertain. The CDR3 has 15 amino acids. Germline V CDR1 and CDR2: SGHNT, YYREEE (reference sequence). Trimming pared 3 bases from V and 0 bases from J, leaving 12 bases between. CDR3 protein: CASSSSGSMNTEAFF. DNA for the CDR3: TGTGCCAGCAGCTCCTCCGGTTCCATGAACACTGAAGCTTTCTTT. The variable domain in full, with the rest retrieved from reference TRBV5-4 and TRBJ1-1, is ETGVTQSPTHLIKTRGQQVTLRCSSQSGHNTVSWYQQALGQGPQFIFQYYREEENGRGNFPPRFSGLQFPNYSSELNVNALELDDSALYLCASSSSGSMNTEAFFGQGTRLTVV.

A few counts support this clone. This chain connects TRBV6-6 to TRBJ1-2; 7 bases are shared with TRBD1. The length of the CDR3 is 13 residues. Trimming removed 7 bases from V and 7 bases from J; junction bases left unmatched: 9. The germline CDR1 and CDR2 sequences are MNHNY and SVGAGI (reference sequence). This CDR3 is CASTSGTVRGYTF. The CDR3 region has the DNA TGTGCCAGCACTTCCGGGACAGTACGTGGCTACACCTTC.